This T cell receptor (beta chain) was profiled in a study of blood T cell repertoires in COVID-19. In the study overall: T cells, B-cell-depleted T cells, or PBMCs supplied cDNA or gDNA.

The V and J ends lost 4 bases and 8 bases respectively, with 9 bases between them. The CDR3 is 12 residues long. The germline V gene encodes CDR1 MNHEY and CDR2 SVGAGI. Study processing details: Researchers report that nucleated cell counts were estimated from reference gene primer amplification. The data were produced by immunoSEQ multiplex PCR, yet TCRdb's version contains in-frame clones alone and is incomplete. That table furnishes V, J and clone size, whereas the DNA furnished D and trimming. The sample shows some 150,000 clones, 65% to 85% of them seen only once. This sequence joins TRBV6-5 and TRBJ2-1; no firm D call. Sample: peripheral blood. This clonotype was sampled from a man between 60 and 75 years old with active or convalescent COVID-19. CDR3 amino acids: CASSSPIDEQFF. The CDR3, as DNA: TGTGCCAGCAGTTCTCCTATAGATGAGCAGTTCTTC.